The subject of this entry is one T cell receptor (beta chain). Many counts were recorded for this clonotype. Its antigen is currently not known. Base qualities were left out, and no much larger clone turns up one base away. Systemically healthy Caucasian individuals from Russia, 35 to 50 in total and aged about 6 to 95 years, were included as donors. Roughly 10 milliliters of peripheral blood were drawn from each donor into EDTA-treated Vacutainer tubes. Ficoll-Paque density-gradient centrifugation was used to isolate PBMCs, with at least 6.5 million per sample. Trizol reagent was used to extract total RNA from PBMCs, with at least 5.5 micrograms per sample. Naive CD45RAhigh/CD27high T cell percentages were measured by flow cytometry on a PBMC aliquot from every donor. The sample originates from a study of blood T cells in healthy people across ages (dated by TCRdb to the mid-2010s). Regarding the research as a whole: In model experiments, roughly one uniquely barcoded TCR beta cDNA molecule per two T cells was captured by template switching. To avoid experimental bias, donors of different ages were spread randomly across the sequencing lanes. Two additional independent replicas of 1 million unique cDNA reads from the same blood draw were analyzed for two donors (one aged 18 to 29 and one aged 80 or older). Donors were grouped into four age groups: young (average roughly 17 years), middle-aged (39), aged (62) and long-lived (about 89). Age-related changes in TCR beta repertoire diversity were measured in the study by deep sequencing normalized with unique cDNA molecular identifiers.

Library construction relied on 5' RACE. Sequencing instrument: Illumina HiSeq 2500. A second roughly 7 to 12 cycle PCR used a sample-barcoded 5' primer and a J-beta primer mix. Each TCR beta cDNA molecule received a unique molecular identifier from a template-switch 5' adaptor carrying 12 random nucleotides. At least 2.5 million CDR3-containing paired-end reads were obtained from each sample. First-strand cDNA synthesis was performed from all RNA using the Mint cDNA synthesis kit, with priming by a TRBC-specific oligonucleotide. All cDNA was treated with uracil-DNA glycosylase and then went through a first 18-cycle PCR with the universal primers M1SS and BC2_uni_R. The paper's data handling went like this. Normalization of each sample was performed by random selection of 1 million high-quality reads, each carrying a distinct molecular identifier. Instead of being binned into consensus sequences, reads with shared molecular identifiers were discarded. CDR3 identification, clonotype clustering and error correction used MiTCR with a Q25 quality threshold and the strictest error-elimination algorithm. A nonparametric unseen species model with Euler transformation was used to estimate lower-bound total TCR beta diversity. In TCRdb, the public reads were trimmed at Q25 with fastp and aligned with MiXCR, with productive beta chains retained. Here each entry gathers all rows of one CDR3 protein and keeps the most common genes and DNA. The V and J calls shown here were made by TCRdb, not taken from the authors' results. This sample is represented by roughly 640,000 distinct CDR3 sequences; about 30% of them were singletons. Approximately 14% of the sample is taken by the ten largest.

Overall study outcomes, separate from this receptor: Conclusive comparison of naive and antigen-experienced compartments was prevented by the profiling of bulk unsorted PBMCs. Donor CMV infection status was unknown, potentially confounding age-related changes in expanded clonotypes. Compared with the aged group, more naive CD4+ T cells, fewer expanded clones and increased TCR diversity were shown by the long-lived group, suggesting age selection. Total diversity estimates from one million sequenced T cells were considered lower bounds and underestimates. Observed TCR beta diversity per million T cells fell roughly linearly with age, and a significant reduction was already apparent by age roughly 40. A strong correlation was found between observed TCR beta diversity and the percentage of naive T cells measured by flow cytometry.

CDR1 SNHLY and CDR2 FYNNEI are derived from the germline V gene. The CDR3 numbers 16 residues from cysteine through phenylalanine. Only the CDR3 region is kept as DNA, spanning 48 bases read in frame from base 1. Trimming takes 2 bases from V and 4 bases from J, and the germline ends sit 17 bases apart. What was sequenced was blood. The sequence joins TRBV2 to TRBJ1-2, with no D gene named confidently. This receptor was identified in a woman older than 75 in good health. The sequenced DNA: TGTGCCAGCAGTGAACTCCCGAACTACAAGGCCTATGGCTACACCTTC. This codes for CASSELPNYKAYGYTF.